Shown below are 27 T cell receptor beta chains from a single sample sequenced in a study of blood T cell repertoires in COVID-19. Using immunoSEQ multiplex PCR, the repertoire was profiled, and TCRdb retains in-frame clones only, with some absent. The data contain about 220,000 clones, roughly 89% of them singletons. Sequencing input: PBMCs or T cells enriched from blood (not recorded which). These receptors were collected from a woman in her 30s with acute COVID-19.

The rearrangement joins TRBV10-1 to TRBJ2-1; 14 bases agree with TRBD2. Germline V CDR1 and CDR2: WNHNN, SYGVQD (reference sequence). CDR3 length: 14 residues. Trimming at V came to 8 bases and at J to 9 bases, leaving 6 bases not matched to a gene. The CDR3 DNA is TGCGCCAGCCAGAGACTAGCGGGGGGGGGTGAGCAGTTCTTC. This translates into CASQRLAGGGEQFF.

The J gene is TRBJ1-2, the V gene TRBV5-1; D is unclear. The germline CDR1 and CDR2 sequences are SGHRS and YFSETQ. The length of the CDR3 is 15 residues. V was trimmed by 4 bases and J by 1 base, leaving 14 bases between them. In nucleotides, the CDR3 is TGCGCCAGCAGCCCCGAGGTTGGCTTTAACTATGGCTACACCTTC. Protein product: CASSPEVGFNYGYTF.

The chain joins TRBV29-1 to TRBJ1-1; D not certain. The CDR3 runs 10 residues. The V and J ends lost 4 bases and 3 bases respectively, with 3 bases between them. Germline V gene lookup returns CDR1 SQVTM and CDR2 ANQGSEA. The CDR3 loop is CSVGDTEAFF. The CDR3 DNA reads TGCAGCGTTGGAGACACTGAAGCTTTCTTT.

This clone has just a few counts. The chain carries TRBV7-2 and TRBJ1-6; TRBD1 aligns across 9 bases. Germline V CDR1 and CDR2: SGHTA, FQGNSA. CDR3 length: 15 amino acids. The V segment lost 5 bases and the J segment 7 bases; nucleotides outside the gene matches: 6. The DNA for the CDR3 is TGTGCCAGCAGCATACAGGGGGCACAGAATTCACCCCTCCACTTT. Residues: CASSIQGAQNSPLHF.

This clone was recorded once. The chain has TRBV19 and TRBJ2-1, with 10 bases matching TRBD2. The trim removed 3 bases at V and 3 bases at J, leaving 2 bases unmatched. Germline V gene lookup returns CDR1 LNHDA and CDR2 SQIVND (reference sequence). The CDR3 runs to 15 residues. CDR3 in amino acids: CASSIGLADYNEQFF. Here the CDR3 DNA reads TGTGCCAGTAGTATCGGACTAGCGGACTACAATGAGCAGTTCTTC. Supplemented by reference TRBV19 and TRBJ2-1, the full variable domain reads DGGITQSPKYLFRKEGQNVTLSCEQNLNHDAMYWYRQDPGQGLRLIYYSQIVNDFQKGDIAEGYSVSREKKESFPLTVTSAQKNPTAFYLCASSIGLADYNEQFFGPGTRLTVL.

This clone appeared once. V and J are TRBV2 and TRBJ2-5; 9 bases match TRBD1. The CDR3 is 14 residues long. Trimming at V came to 8 bases and at J to 0 bases, leaving 4 bases not matched to a gene. Per the germline V gene, CDR1 is SNHLY and CDR2 is FYNNEI. For the CDR3, the DNA is TGTGCCAGCCTCCGGGACAGGGACCAAGAGACCCAGTACTTC. Amino acids: CASLRDRDQETQYF. The full variable domain, completed using reference TRBV2 and TRBJ2-5, is EPEVTQTPSHQVTQMGQEVILRCVPISNHLYFYWYRQILGQKVEFLVSFYNNEISEKSEIFDDQFSVERPDGSNFTLKIRSTKLEDSAMYFCASLRDRDQETQYFGPGTRLLVL.

The genes are TRBV18 and TRBJ1-3; a weak D match, TRBD1 (6 bases). Deletions cut 6 bases from V and 2 bases from J, with 23 bases between. Germline CDR1 is KGHSH and CDR2 is LQKENI. The CDR3 length is 18 residues. CDR3 sequence reads: CASSLHPPAGDTGNTIYF. DNA for the CDR3: TGTGCCAGCTCCCTGCACCCTCCAGCAGGGGATACTGGAAACACCATATATTTT. Complete variable domain (other parts from reference TRBV18 and TRBJ1-3): NAGVMQNPRHLVRRRGQEARLRCSPMKGHSHVYWYRQLPEEGLKFMVYLQKENIIDESGMPKERFSAEFPKEGPSILRIQQVVRGDSAAYFCASSLHPPAGDTGNTIYFGEGSWLTVV.

The chain recombines TRBV18 with TRBJ1-2, with D maybe TRBD1 (6 bases). Germline CDR1 is KGHSH and CDR2 is LQKENI. The CDR3 covers 14 residues. V lost 6 bases and J lost 3, with 14 bases in between. DNA for the CDR3: TGTGCCAGCTCCCCCAGCTCAGGGGACTATGGCTACACCTTC. Its translation is CASSPSSGDYGYTF.

The CDR3 DNA sequence: TGTGCCACCGCCTGGGGACGGGACAGCTACGAGCAGTACTTC. This translates into CATAWGRDSYEQYF. The V call is TRBV10-3, the J call TRBJ2-7; 7 positions agree with TRBD1. The trim removed 10 bases at V and 3 bases at J, leaving 12 bases unmatched. This CDR3 is 14 amino acids long. CDR1 is ENHRY, CDR2 SYGVKD, per germline.

The genes are TRBV10-3 and TRBJ2-5; 7 bases are a match to TRBD1. Germline V gene lookup returns CDR1 ENHRY and CDR2 SYGVKD. The V and J ends lost 3 bases and 5 bases, in that order; junction bases with no gene match: 3. The CDR3 length is 13 residues. CDR3: CAISDPQGETQYF. The CDR3 DNA reads as TGTGCCATCAGTGACCCACAGGGGGAGACCCAGTACTTC.

The chain recombines TRBV30 with TRBJ1-6; TRBD1 aligns across 8 bases. The ends lost 2 bases at V and 7 bases at J; junction bases unmatched: 4. Germline-derived CDR1 and CDR2 are GTSNPN and SVGIG (reference sequence). The CDR3 runs to 14 residues. The CDR3 DNA follows: TGTGCCTGGAGTCGAACAGGGGGAAATTCACCCCTCCACTTT. Its translation: CAWSRTGGNSPLHF.

The chain has TRBV5-4 and TRBJ2-2, with TRBD2 matching 7 bases. This CDR3 has 17 amino acids. With V trimmed by 0 bases and J by 0 bases, 5 bases remained unmatched. From germline, CDR1 is SGHNT and CDR2 YYREEE (reference sequence). The CDR3 coding sequence is TGTGCCAGCAGCTTGGAAATGCGGGGGTCGAACACCGGGGAGCTGTTTTTT. It specifies CASSLEMRGSNTGELFF.

The V and J genes are TRBV7-2 and TRBJ2-4; weak D call: TRBD2 (6 bases). Germline V gene data show CDR1 as SGHTA and CDR2 as FQGNSA. This CDR3 comprises 15 residues. V dropped 2 bases and J dropped 3 bases, with 11 bases sitting between them. The CDR3 here is CASSLSGFGKNIQYF. CDR3 nucleotide sequence: TGTGCCAGCAGCTTAAGCGGGTTTGGCAAAAACATTCAGTACTTC.

This chain uses TRBV3-1 (or the pseudogene TRBV3-2) with TRBJ2-1; D gene uncertain. The CDR3 totals 17 residues. Germline V gene data show CDR1 as LGHDT and CDR2 as YNNKEL (reference sequence). Trimming pared 2 bases from V and 4 bases from J, leaving 18 bases between. The CDR3 DNA is TGTGCCAGCAGCCAACCCTCCAGGTCTCCTGTGTACAATGAGCAGTTCTTC. This codes for CASSQPSRSPVYNEQFF.

The rearrangement uses TRBV7-2 and TRBJ1-1, with D perhaps TRBD1 (5 bases). Germline V gene sequence: CDR1 SGHTA, CDR2 FQGNSA. This CDR3 is built from 16 residues. Trimming removed 2 bases at V and 1 base at J, with 14 bases between. The CDR3 region has the DNA TGTGCCAGCAGCTTAAGGGACCCGGGGGGGAACACTGAAGCTTTCTTT. Encoded protein: CASSLRDPGGNTEAFF.

The gene calls are TRBV29-1 and TRBJ2-3; TRBD2 might be the D (6 bases). V was clipped by 6 bases and J by 7 bases, with 17 bases between them. In germline, CDR1 is SQVTM, CDR2 ANQGSEA. This CDR3 has 13 residues. This CDR3 is CSVRGFPSYTQYF. The CDR3 bases are TGCAGCGTGCGGGGATTTCCCTCCTATACGCAGTATTTT.

The chain uses TRBV19 and TRBJ1-3; 10 bases are a match to TRBD1. J was trimmed by 0 bases and V by 6 bases; bases with no gene match: 5. Per the germline V gene, CDR1 is LNHDA and CDR2 is SQIVND (reference sequence). This CDR3 has 16 amino acids. CDR3 amino acids: CASSPGQGLSGNTIYF. Here the CDR3 DNA reads TGTGCCAGTAGCCCGGGACAGGGGCTCTCTGGAAACACCATATATTTT.

This rearrangement joins TRBV12-5 to TRBJ2-1, with TRBD1 matching 10 bases. Per germline, CDR1 LGHNT and CDR2 FRNRAP. The CDR3 covers 15 residues. Trimming at V came to 5 bases and at J to 9 bases, leaving 10 bases not matched to a gene. CDR3 in DNA: TGTGCTAGTGGTCCAACTACCGGGACAGGGGCTGAGCAGTTCTTC. It yields the protein CASGPTTGTGAEQFF.

To note about this clone: At one end the junction does not follow the germline gene, possibly because of a read error. V is TRBV6-1 and J is TRBJ2-1; 7 bases match TRBD2. This CDR3 has 15 amino acids. In germline, CDR1 is MNHNS, CDR2 SASEGT. Here the CDR3 reads CAGSEVRGAYNEQFF. The CDR3 nucleotides are TGTGCCGGCAGTGAAGTTCGGGGGGCCTACAATGAGCAGTTCTTC.

The chain is built from TRBV3-1 (or the pseudogene TRBV3-2) and TRBJ1-5, with 12 bases identical to TRBD1. Germline loops: CDR1 LGHDT, CDR2 YNNKEL (reference sequence). CDR3 length: 16 residues. With V trimmed by 4 bases and J by 7 bases, 8 bases remained unmatched. CDR3 sequence (DNA): TGTGCCAGCAGCCGGCCCGGGACAGGGGGCGGCCAGCCCCAGCATTTT. It specifies CASSRPGTGGGQPQHF.

The V call is TRBV20-1, the J call TRBJ2-3; 9 nucleotides match TRBD2. CDR1 is DFQATT and CDR2 is SNEGSKA in the germline V gene (reference sequence). The length of the CDR3 is 16 residues. V lost 3 bases, J lost 1 base, and 8 bases stayed unmatched. The DNA for the CDR3 is TGCAGTGCTAGTGCGCGGACTAGCGCCCGCACAGATACGCAGTATTTT. Encoded protein: CSASARTSARTDTQYF.

The genes are TRBV24-1 and TRBJ1-6, with 7 nucleotides matching TRBD1. This CDR3 has 22 residues. Looked up from germline, CDR1 is KGHDR and CDR2 is SFDVKD. Unmatched junction bases numbered 16, after V lost 0 bases and J lost 0 bases. The CDR3 sequence is CATSDLSREGAFKSSYNSPLHF. The CDR3 coding sequence is TGTGCCACCAGTGATTTGAGTCGGGAGGGGGCCTTTAAGTCCTCCTATAATTCACCCCTCCACTTT.

V is TRBV27 and J is TRBJ1-6, with unresolved D. The CDR3 sequence is 14 residues long. CDR1 and CDR2 from the germline V gene are MNHEY and SMNVEV (reference sequence). V dropped 3 bases and J dropped 5 bases, with 8 bases sitting between them. The CDR3 nucleotides read TGTGCCAGCAGTTTCGGAGAGGATAATTCACCCCTCCACTTT. Encoded protein: CASSFGEDNSPLHF.

The J gene is TRBJ1-6, the V gene TRBV19; TRBD1 matches 10 bases. The CDR3 contains 16 residues. V was pared by 4 bases and J by 11 bases, with 11 bases of the junction left unmatched. Germline CDR1 reads LNHDA; CDR2 reads SQIVND (reference sequence). DNA of the CDR3: TGTGCCAGTAGTAAGGGGTCGGGGACAGGGGTGACACCCCTCCACTTT. Translation gives CASSKGSGTGVTPLHF.

The V call is TRBV9, the J call TRBJ1-1; no clear D gene. V dropped 0 bases and J dropped 5 bases, with 20 bases sitting between them. CDR3 size: 17 residues. CDR1 and CDR2 from the germline V gene are SGDLS and YYNGEE. Here the CDR3 DNA reads TGTGCCAGCAGCGTAGGGATGAGGGTTAAAGGAGGGACTGAAGCTTTCTTT. It translates to CASSVGMRVKGGTEAFF.

This clone was counted between two and nine times. This chain joins TRBV5-1 and TRBJ1-5; maybe TRBD1 (6 bases). The CDR3 runs 15 residues. Germline loops: CDR1 SGHRS, CDR2 YFSETQ. V gave up 0 bases and J gave up 1 base, with 8 bases separating them. This CDR3 reads CASSLEGVSNQPQHF. In DNA, the CDR3 is TGCGCCAGCAGCTTGGAGGGGGTGAGCAATCAGCCCCAGCATTTT.

The chain recombines TRBV29-1 with TRBJ1-2; 9 nucleotides align to TRBD1. The CDR3 consists of 12 residues. With 6 bases clipped from V and 5 bases from J, the junction kept 4 bases outside the gene matches. CDR1 is SQVTM, CDR2 ANQGSEA, per germline. CDR3 DNA sequence: TGCAGCGTCTGGACAGGGGAATATGGCTACACCTTC. Amino acids: CSVWTGEYGYTF.